This TCR beta chain was sequenced for a study of blood T cell repertoires in COVID-19. Overall study: The samples span acute and convalescent COVID-19 from the United States, Italy and Spain. Sample material is recorded as cDNA or gDNA derived from T cells, B-cell-depleted T cells, or PBMCs.

Authors' methods: Amplifying reference gene primers gave estimates of nucleated cell counts. This table comes from immunoSEQ multiplex PCR, and its TCRdb copy is limited to in-frame clones, with some not included. Clone size and V and J calls were adopted from that table, with D and trimming inferred from the DNA. Counted here are about 90,000 clones, less than 85% occurring once; the ten biggest clones make up about a tenth. V was clipped by 7 bases and J by 3 bases; unmatched bases: 9. Looked up from germline, CDR1 is MDHEN and CDR2 is SYDVKM. CDR3 size: 15 residues. Sequenced input: peripheral blood. The genes are TRBV28 and TRBJ2-7; 10 positions match TRBD2. This TCR came from a woman in her 70s with acute or convalescent COVID-19. CDR3 sequence: CASTPGTSAIYEQYF. In DNA form, the CDR3 reads TGTGCCAGCACCCCCGGGACTAGCGCAATCTACGAGCAGTACTTC.